Below, 17 T cell receptor beta chains from the same sample are listed, as sequenced in a study of cytomegalovirus exposure and HLA in healthy donors. Primers for the PCR totalled 60 Vbeta and 13 Jbeta. TCRdb keeps only in-frame clones here, not all; method: immunoSEQ multiplex PCR. The table for this sample gives 110,000 to 150,000 clones. Sequencing was done on a sample of PBMCs. These receptors came from a woman aged 18-29 years in good health and CMV-seronegative.

The CDR3 sequence is CASSVGVAGGETQYF. Here the CDR3 DNA reads TGTGCCAGCAGCGTAGGCGTAGCGGGAGGGGAGACCCAGTACTTC. J is TRBJ2-5 and V is TRBV9, with 11 positions matching TRBD2. The CDR3 runs to 15 residues. J was trimmed by 5 bases and V by 0 bases; bases with no gene match: 3. CDR1 is SGDLS, CDR2 YYNGEE, per germline.

The V call is TRBV29-1, the J call TRBJ2-4, with D possibly TRBD1 on 5 matching bases. This CDR3 is built from 14 residues. In germline, CDR1 is SQVTM, CDR2 ANQGSEA. Trimming took off 2 bases at V and 8 bases at J, with 16 bases between the two ends. The CDR3 DNA reads as TGCAGCGTTGAACGACAGTCGCGGTGGGACATTCAGTACTTC. As protein: CSVERQSRWDIQYF.

The rearrangement uses TRBV7-7 and TRBJ2-2; a possible D gene is TRBD2 (6 bases). V lost 5 bases, J lost 6 bases, and 10 bases lay in between. Per germline, CDR1 SSHAT and CDR2 FNYEAQ (reference sequence). This CDR3 spans 13 amino acids. DNA of the CDR3: TGTGCCAGCAGCGCGGGACTCGCCGGGGAGCTGTTTTTT. Its protein product is CASSAGLAGELFF.

On this clone: The sample holds other DNA sequences that translate to the same CDR3. The CDR3 region has the DNA TGTGCCACCAGCAGAGATCTAGAAGGAAACTATGGCTACACCTTC. Protein sequence: CATSRDLEGNYGYTF. The rearrangement uses TRBV15 and TRBJ1-2; no definite D call. The V gene's germline CDR1 is LNHNV and CDR2 YYDKDF (reference sequence). The ends were cut back, 0 bases at V and 2 bases at J, with 10 bases in the middle. This CDR3 has 15 amino acids.

This sequence joins TRBV4-3 and TRBJ2-7, with 9 bases that match TRBD1. Trimming took 4 bases from V and 9 from J; bases not matched to a gene: 7. This CDR3 has 13 residues. The germline gives CDR1 LGHNA, CDR2 YSLEER. CDR3 in DNA: TGCGCCAGCAGCCCCGACAGGGGGGGCGTGCAGTACGTC. Its translation: CASSPDRGGVQYV.

This chain uses TRBV7-9 with TRBJ1-4; D is uncertain. Germline V gene data show CDR1 as SEHNR and CDR2 as FQNEAQ (reference sequence). Trimming removed 4 bases from V and 8 bases from J, with 11 bases in between. The CDR3 spans 13 residues. For the CDR3, the DNA is TGTGCCAGCAGCTCCCTTAGGAGGGAAAAACTGTTTTTT. Translating gives CASSSLRREKLFF.

The chain recombines TRBV9 with TRBJ1-3; D is uncertain. CDR1 and CDR2 (germline): SGDLS, YYNGEE. The CDR3 sequence is 16 residues long. The V and J ends lost 4 bases and 2 bases respectively, with 16 bases between them. The CDR3 reads CASSSPRGSAGNTIYF. The DNA of the CDR3 is TGTGCCAGCAGCTCCCCCCGGGGTTCGGCTGGAAACACCATATATTTT. Full variable domain (missing parts from reference TRBV9 and TRBJ1-3): DSGVTQTPKHLITATGQRVTLRCSPRSGDLSVYWYQQSLDQGLQFLIQYYNGEERAKGNILERFSAQQFPDLHSELNLSSLELGDSALYFCASSSPRGSAGNTIYFGEGSWLTVV.

The chain joins TRBV2 to TRBJ1-5; 7 positions agree with TRBD1. Germline CDR1 reads SNHLY; CDR2 reads FYNNEI. Germline trimming cut 6 bases from V and 1 base from J; bases unmatched to any gene: 6. CDR3 length: 15 amino acids. CDR3 residues: CASSLQGLSNQPQHF. DNA of the CDR3: TGTGCCAGCAGCCTACAGGGGCTAAGCAATCAGCCCCAGCATTTT.

The chain uses TRBV9 and TRBJ1-2; possibly TRBD1 for D (6 bases). CDR1 SGDLS and CDR2 YYNGEE come from the germline V gene. V was trimmed by 1 base and J by 4 bases, leaving 23 bases between them. The CDR3 loop spans 18 amino acids. The CDR3 DNA is TGTGCCAGCAGCGTAATGGGGAATACGGGGGGCGGGAGCTATGGCTACACCTTC. Its protein is CASSVMGNTGGGSYGYTF.

V is TRBV29-1 and J is TRBJ2-2, with a possible D match to TRBD1 (6 bases). The germline CDR1 and CDR2 sequences are SQVTM and ANQGSEA. V dropped 5 bases and J dropped 2 bases, with 9 bases sitting between them. The CDR3 consists of 13 residues. The CDR3 here is CSVYRENTGELFF. Written as DNA, the CDR3 is TGCAGCGTTTACAGGGAAAACACCGGGGAGCTGTTTTTT.

The chain carries TRBV6-5 and TRBJ2-7; TRBD2 matches at 9 bases. The ends lost 0 bases at V and 4 bases at J; junction bases unmatched: 7. In germline, CDR1 is MNHEY, CDR2 SVGAGI. This CDR3 comprises 16 residues. The CDR3 region is CASSYSTSGSTYEQYF. CDR3 sequence (DNA): TGTGCCAGCAGTTACTCGACTAGCGGTTCAACGTACGAGCAGTACTTC.

This chain joins TRBV5-1 and TRBJ2-2; perhaps TRBD1 as D (6 bases). V was clipped by 4 bases and J by 2 bases, with 12 bases between them. Germline V gives CDR1 SGHRS, CDR2 YFSETQ. The CDR3 loop spans 15 amino acids. Written as DNA, the CDR3 is TGCGCCAGCAGCATAGACAGGTTCAACACCGGGGAGCTGTTTTTT. Amino acids: CASSIDRFNTGELFF.

The chain uses TRBV5-4 and TRBJ1-2; D may be TRBD1 (5 bases). This CDR3 contains 16 residues. Germline assignment: CDR1 SGHNT and CDR2 YYREEE (reference sequence). The germline V and J ends were trimmed by 4 bases and 0 bases, with 16 bases remaining between them. In nucleotides, the CDR3 is TGTGCCAGCAGCCTGGGGGGGGGTCGATCTAACTATGGCTACACCTTC. This codes for CASSLGGGRSNYGYTF. The full variable domain, completed using reference TRBV5-4 and TRBJ1-2, is ETGVTQSPTHLIKTRGQQVTLRCSSQSGHNTVSWYQQALGQGPQFIFQYYREEENGRGNFPPRFSGLQFPNYSSELNVNALELDDSALYLCASSLGGGRSNYGYTFGSGTRLTVV.

The chain has TRBV6-5 and TRBJ2-7; possibly TRBD1 for D (6 bases). This CDR3 is built from 14 residues. Per the germline V gene, CDR1 is MNHEY and CDR2 is SVGAGI. Trimming removed 6 bases at V and 5 bases at J, with 17 bases between. DNA for the CDR3: TGTGCCAGCAGGCGAAACCGGGACACCCACGAGCAGTACGTC. This translates into CASRRNRDTHEQYV.

This rearrangement joins TRBV19 to TRBJ1-2; D uncertain. Germline V gene lookup returns CDR1 LNHDA and CDR2 SQIVND (reference sequence). The V gene lost 4 bases and the J gene lost 0 bases, with 15 bases spanning the gap. The CDR3 is 16 amino acids. CDR3 loop: CASSRHSGGTNYGYTF. DNA for the CDR3: TGTGCCAGTAGTAGACATTCAGGTGGAACTAACTATGGCTACACCTTC.

CDR3 amino acids: CASSPGGGWSYNEQFF. The CDR3 DNA follows: TGTGCCAGCAGCCCGGGTGGGGGCTGGTCCTACAATGAGCAGTTCTTC. The genes are TRBV5-4 and TRBJ2-1, with D perhaps TRBD1 (6 bases). V dropped 4 bases and J dropped 1 base, with 15 bases sitting between them. Looked up from germline, CDR1 is SGHNT and CDR2 is YYREEE (reference sequence). CDR3 length: 16 amino acids. The full variable domain, in which reference TRBV5-4 and TRBJ2-1 provide the parts outside the CDR3, is ETGVTQSPTHLIKTRGQQVTLRCSSQSGHNTVSWYQQALGQGPQFIFQYYREEENGRGNFPPRFSGLQFPNYSSELNVNALELDDSALYLCASSPGGGWSYNEQFFGPGTRLTVL.

The rearrangement links TRBV18 to TRBJ2-2, with 7 bases lining up with TRBD2. CDR1 and CDR2 (germline): KGHSH, LQKENI. There are 17 residues in the CDR3. Unmatched junction bases numbered 10, after V lost 3 bases and J lost 3 bases. CDR3 sequence: CASSPRGEGRDTGELFF. CDR3 in DNA: TGTGCCAGCTCACCCCGAGGGGAGGGTCGTGACACCGGGGAGCTGTTTTTT. The complete variable domain, with remaining parts taken from reference TRBV18 and TRBJ2-2, reads NAGVMQNPRHLVRRRGQEARLRCSPMKGHSHVYWYRQLPEEGLKFMVYLQKENIIDESGMPKERFSAEFPKEGPSILRIQQVVRGDSAAYFCASSPRGEGRDTGELFFGEGSRLTVL.